This paragraph covers one T cell receptor (beta chain) sequence. This CDR3 is 13 amino acids long. The germline V gene has CDR1 SGHKS and CDR2 YYEKEE (reference sequence). V lost 6 bases and J 0 bases, leaving 6 bases between the germline ends. Original analysis: Nucleated cell number was recorded as an estimate derived from reference gene primer amplification. Sequencing was performed with immunoSEQ multiplex PCR; in TCRdb, only in-frame clones are kept and a portion is missing. From that table come the V and J calls and clone size; the DNA was used to work out D and trimming. The data show some 230,000 clones, 80% to 90% seen once. This entry belongs to a study of blood T cell repertoires in COVID-19. Overall study: COVID-19 samples collected from the United States, Italy and Spain covered acute and convalescent phases. PBMCs, B-cell-depleted T cells, or T cells were the source of the cDNA or gDNA that made up the material.

The sequence derives from a woman aged 55-69 years who had recovered from COVID-19. The sample consisted of peripheral blood. The chain uses TRBV5-5 and TRBJ2-2; D call uncertain. Here the CDR3 reads CASIQTNTGELFF. Written as DNA, the CDR3 is TGTGCCAGCATCCAGACGAACACCGGGGAGCTGTTTTTT.